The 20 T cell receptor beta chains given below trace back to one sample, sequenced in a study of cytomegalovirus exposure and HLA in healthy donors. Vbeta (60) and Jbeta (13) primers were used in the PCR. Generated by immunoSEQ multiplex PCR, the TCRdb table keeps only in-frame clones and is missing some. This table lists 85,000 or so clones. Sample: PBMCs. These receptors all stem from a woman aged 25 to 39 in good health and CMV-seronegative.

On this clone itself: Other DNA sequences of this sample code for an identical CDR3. The CDR3 coding sequence is TGTGCCTGGCGACGGACAGGTTGGGGGGAAAAACTGTTTTTT. Translation gives CAWRRTGWGEKLFF. The chain has TRBV30 and TRBJ1-4, with 7 bases that match TRBD1. Germline CDR1 GTSNPN, CDR2 SVGIG (reference sequence). The V gene end was trimmed by 5 bases and the J gene end by 8 bases; junction bases not matched to a gene: 11. The length of the CDR3 is 14 residues.

The CDR3 loop reads CAWQEAPHTEAFF. Here the CDR3 DNA reads TGTGCCTGGCAGGAGGCGCCCCACACTGAAGCTTTCTTT. The chain joins TRBV30 to TRBJ1-1, with D hard to call. Germline V gives CDR1 GTSNPN, CDR2 SVGIG (reference sequence). Trimming removed 5 bases from V and 3 bases from J, with 13 bases in between. This CDR3 region has 13 residues.

CDR3 sequence reads: CASSSYRVGSYNEQFF. In DNA, the CDR3 is TGTGCCAGCAGCTCCTACAGGGTCGGGTCCTACAATGAGCAGTTCTTC. This chain connects TRBV5-8 to TRBJ2-1; weak D call: TRBD1 (6 bases). Germline V CDR1 and CDR2: SGHTS, YDEGEE. The CDR3 is 16 residues long. V was pared by 3 bases and J by 1 base, with 14 bases between.

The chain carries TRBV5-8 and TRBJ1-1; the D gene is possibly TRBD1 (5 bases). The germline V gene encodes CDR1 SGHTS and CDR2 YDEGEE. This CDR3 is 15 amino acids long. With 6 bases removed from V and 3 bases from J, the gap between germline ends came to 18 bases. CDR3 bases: TGTGCCAGCAACCCGGGAGAGGTGGGGGACACTGAAGCTTTCTTT. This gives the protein CASNPGEVGDTEAFF.

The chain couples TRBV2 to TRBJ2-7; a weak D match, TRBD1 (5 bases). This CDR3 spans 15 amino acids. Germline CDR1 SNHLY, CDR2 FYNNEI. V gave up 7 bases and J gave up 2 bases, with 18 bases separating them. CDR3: CASNTPLDTTYEQYF. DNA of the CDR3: TGTGCCAGCAACACCCCCCTGGACACGACCTACGAGCAGTACTTC.

The CDR3 bases are TGTGCCAGCAGCTCCACCGGGACAGGGATAGCAGATACGCAGTATTTT. It encodes CASSSTGTGIADTQYF. The rearrangement links TRBV7-2 to TRBJ2-3; TRBD1 matches 9 bases. CDR1 is SGHTA, CDR2 FQGNSA, per germline. The CDR3 extends over 16 amino acids. V lost 4 bases to trimming and J lost 4 bases; unmatched junction nucleotides: 9. Full variable domain (rest looked up from reference TRBV7-2 and TRBJ2-3): GAGVSQSPSNKVTEKGKDVELRCDPISGHTALYWYRQSLGQGLEFLIYFQGNSAPDKSGLPSDRFSAERTGGSVSTLTIQRTQQEDSAVYLCASSSTGTGIADTQYFGPGTRLTVL.

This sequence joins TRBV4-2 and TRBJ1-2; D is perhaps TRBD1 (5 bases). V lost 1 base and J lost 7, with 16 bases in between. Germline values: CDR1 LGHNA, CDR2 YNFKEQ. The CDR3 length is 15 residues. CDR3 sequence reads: CASSQGWEGKGGYTF. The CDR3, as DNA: TGTGCCAGCAGCCAAGGTTGGGAGGGGAAAGGTGGCTACACCTTC.

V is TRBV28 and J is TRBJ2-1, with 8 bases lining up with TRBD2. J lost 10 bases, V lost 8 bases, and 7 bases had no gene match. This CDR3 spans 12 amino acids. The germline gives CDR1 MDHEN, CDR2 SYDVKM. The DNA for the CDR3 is TGTGCCAGCGGACTAGCTCCGGGGGAGCAGTTCTTC. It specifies CASGLAPGEQFF. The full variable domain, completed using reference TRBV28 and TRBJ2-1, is DVKVTQSSRYLVKRTGEKVFLECVQDMDHENMFWYRQDPGLGLRLIYFSYDVKMKEKGDIPEGYSVSREKKERFSLILESASTNQTSMYLCASGLAPGEQFFGPGTRLTVL.

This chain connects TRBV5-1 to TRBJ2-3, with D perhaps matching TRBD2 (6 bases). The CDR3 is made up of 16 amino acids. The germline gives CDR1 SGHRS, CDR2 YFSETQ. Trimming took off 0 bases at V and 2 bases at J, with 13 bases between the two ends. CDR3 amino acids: CASSLDGAGFTDTQYF. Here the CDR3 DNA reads TGCGCCAGCAGCTTGGACGGGGCGGGATTCACAGATACGCAGTATTTT.

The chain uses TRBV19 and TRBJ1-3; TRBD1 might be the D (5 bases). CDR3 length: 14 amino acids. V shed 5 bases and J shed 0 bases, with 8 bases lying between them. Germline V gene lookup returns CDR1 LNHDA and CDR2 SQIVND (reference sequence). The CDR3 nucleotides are TGTGCCAGTAGTGTTGACAGCTCTGGAAACACCATATATTTT. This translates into CASSVDSSGNTIYF.

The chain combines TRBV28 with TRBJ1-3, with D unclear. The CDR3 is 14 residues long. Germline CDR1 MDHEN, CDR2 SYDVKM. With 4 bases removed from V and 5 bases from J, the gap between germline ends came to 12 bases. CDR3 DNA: TGTGCCAGCAGTTCCGCCCCTGCTAGAAACACCATATATTTT. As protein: CASSSAPARNTIYF. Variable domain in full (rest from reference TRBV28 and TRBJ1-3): DVKVTQSSRYLVKRTGEKVFLECVQDMDHENMFWYRQDPGLGLRLIYFSYDVKMKEKGDIPEGYSVSREKKERFSLILESASTNQTSMYLCASSSAPARNTIYFGEGSWLTVV.

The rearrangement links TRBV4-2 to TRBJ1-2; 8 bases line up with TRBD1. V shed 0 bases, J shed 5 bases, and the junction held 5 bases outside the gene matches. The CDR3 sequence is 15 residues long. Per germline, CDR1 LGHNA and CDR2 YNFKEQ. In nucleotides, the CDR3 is TGTGCCAGCAGCCAAGATATACAGGGGGGGTATGGCTACACCTTC. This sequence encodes CASSQDIQGGYGYTF.

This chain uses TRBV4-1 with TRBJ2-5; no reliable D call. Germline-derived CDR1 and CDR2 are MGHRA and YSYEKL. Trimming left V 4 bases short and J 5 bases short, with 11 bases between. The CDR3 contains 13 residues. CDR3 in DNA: TGCGCCAGCAGCCGAGTTTTTCTCGAGACCCAGTACTTC. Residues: CASSRVFLETQYF.

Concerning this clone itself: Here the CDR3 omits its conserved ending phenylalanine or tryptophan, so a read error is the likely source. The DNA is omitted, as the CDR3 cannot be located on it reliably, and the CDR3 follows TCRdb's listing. CDR3 residues: CSAAWTARKV. This rearrangement joins TRBV20-1 to TRBJ1-5; no DNA check was done on the table's D call, TRBD1. Germline CDR1 is DFQATT and CDR2 is SNEGSKA (reference sequence). The CDR3 numbers 10 amino acids, ends counted.

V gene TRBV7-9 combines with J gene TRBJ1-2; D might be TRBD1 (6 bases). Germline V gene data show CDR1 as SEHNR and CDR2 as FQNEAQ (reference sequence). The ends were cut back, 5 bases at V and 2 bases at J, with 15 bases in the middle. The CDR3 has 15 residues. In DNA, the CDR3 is TGTGCCAGCAGCCCGGATGGGGGCCAAAACTATGGCTACACCTTC. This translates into CASSPDGGQNYGYTF.

The CDR3 reads CASSLGLAGGLAIRNEQFF. DNA of the CDR3: TGCGCCAGCAGCTTGGGACTAGCGGGGGGGCTGGCTATCCGCAATGAGCAGTTCTTC. The rearrangement joins TRBV5-1 to TRBJ2-1, with 14 bases matching TRBD2. J was trimmed by 6 bases and V by 0 bases; bases with no gene match: 11. The CDR3 has 19 amino acids. Germline assignment: CDR1 SGHRS and CDR2 YFSETQ.

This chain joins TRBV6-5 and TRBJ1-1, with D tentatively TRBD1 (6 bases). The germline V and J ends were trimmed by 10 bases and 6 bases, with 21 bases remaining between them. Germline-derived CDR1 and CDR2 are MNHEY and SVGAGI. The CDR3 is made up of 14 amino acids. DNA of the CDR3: TGTGCCACTTCGACGGGTGGGGGCCAGGCTGAAGCTTTCTTT. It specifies CATSTGGGQAEAFF.

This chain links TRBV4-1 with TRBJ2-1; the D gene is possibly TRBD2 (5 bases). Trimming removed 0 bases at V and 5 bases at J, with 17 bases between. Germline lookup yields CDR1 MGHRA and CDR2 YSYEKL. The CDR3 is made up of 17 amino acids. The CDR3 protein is CASSQDERAERDNEQFF. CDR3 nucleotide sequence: TGCGCCAGCAGCCAAGATGAGAGAGCGGAAAGAGACAATGAGCAGTTCTTC.

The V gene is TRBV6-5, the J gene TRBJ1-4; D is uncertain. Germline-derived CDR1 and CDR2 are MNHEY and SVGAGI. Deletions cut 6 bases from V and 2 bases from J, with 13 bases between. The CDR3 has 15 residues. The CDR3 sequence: CASSHLGPTNEKLFF. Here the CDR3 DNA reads TGTGCCAGCAGCCACCTGGGCCCCACTAATGAAAAACTGTTTTTT.

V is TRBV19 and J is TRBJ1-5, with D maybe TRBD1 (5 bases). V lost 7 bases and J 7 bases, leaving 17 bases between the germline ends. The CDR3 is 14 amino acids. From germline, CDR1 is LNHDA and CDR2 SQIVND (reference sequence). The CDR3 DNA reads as TGTGCCAGTACCGGATCCCAGGGCCGGCAGCCCCAGCATTTT. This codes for CASTGSQGRQPQHF.